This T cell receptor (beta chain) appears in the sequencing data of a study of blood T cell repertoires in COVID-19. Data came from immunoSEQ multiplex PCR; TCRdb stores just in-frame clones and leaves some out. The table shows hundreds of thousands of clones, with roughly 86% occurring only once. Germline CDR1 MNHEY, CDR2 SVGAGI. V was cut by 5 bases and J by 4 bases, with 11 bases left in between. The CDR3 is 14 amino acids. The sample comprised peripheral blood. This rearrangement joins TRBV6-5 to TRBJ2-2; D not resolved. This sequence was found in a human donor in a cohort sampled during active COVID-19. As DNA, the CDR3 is TGTGCCAGCAGTCAAACGGGTGGCACCGGGGAGCTGTTTTTT. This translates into CASSQTGGTGELFF.